These 30 T cell receptor beta chains came from one sample sequenced in a study of blood T cell repertoires in COVID-19. The assay was immunoSEQ multiplex PCR, and TCRdb's table has in-frame clones only and misses some. The sample shows 100,000 to 110,000 clones, roughly 87% of them seen only once. The sample taken for sequencing was peripheral blood. The receptors shown here come from a young man in a cohort sampled during active COVID-19.

The gene calls are TRBV27 and TRBJ2-7; TRBD1 might be the D (5 bases). Per germline, CDR1 MNHEY and CDR2 SMNVEV (reference sequence). This CDR3 spans 15 amino acids. V lost 2 bases to trimming and J lost 2 bases, with 13 bases between them. CDR3 DNA sequence: TGTGCCAGCAGTTTAAGTGCAGGGAAGGCCTACGAGCAGTACTTC. Translating it yields CASSLSAGKAYEQYF.

This clone occurred a few times. The chain recombines TRBV5-4 with TRBJ2-2, with TRBD1 identical over 7 bases. The V gene's germline CDR1 is SGHNT and CDR2 YYREEE (reference sequence). With V trimmed by 3 bases and J by 2 bases, 7 bases remained unmatched. The CDR3 runs to 16 residues. CDR3 nucleotide sequence: TGTGCCAGCAGCTCACCCAACAGGGGTAACACCGGGGAGCTGTTTTTT. This sequence encodes CASSSPNRGNTGELFF.

The chain has TRBV7-9 and TRBJ2-3; D is unresolved. V was clipped by 5 bases and J by 0 bases, with 9 bases between them. Germline lookup yields CDR1 SEHNR and CDR2 FQNEAQ (reference sequence). The CDR3 has 14 residues. The CDR3 DNA reads as TGTGCCAGCAGCCCTCTCCCTAGCACAGATACGCAGTATTTT. This codes for CASSPLPSTDTQYF.

The gene calls are TRBV21-1 and TRBJ1-1; the table's D gene call, TRBD1, was not cross checked with the DNA. TRBV21-1 is a recognized pseudogene. The CDR3 length is 18 residues. CDR3 region: CASSKARTGKVMNTEAFF. CDR3 nucleotide sequence: TGTGCCAGCAGCAAAGCGCGTACAGGGAAGGTGATGAACACTGAAGCTTTCTTT.

The chain uses TRBV30 and TRBJ2-7; D is perhaps TRBD2 (6 bases). V lost 4 bases and J 7 bases, leaving 11 bases between the germline ends. CDR1 GTSNPN and CDR2 SVGIG come from the germline V gene (reference sequence). The CDR3 length is 11 residues. CDR3 in DNA: TGTGCCTGGACAACGGGGAGGGAGCAGTACTTC. This codes for CAWTTGREQYF.

V and J are TRBV9 and TRBJ1-3, with TRBD1 identical over 8 bases. This CDR3 contains 15 residues. Germline CDR1 reads SGDLS; CDR2 reads YYNGEE. J lost 2 bases, V lost 1 base, and 2 bases had no gene match. DNA for the CDR3: TGTGCCAGCAGCGTACAGGGGGCGCCTGGAAACACCATATATTTT. Translated, it gives CASSVQGAPGNTIYF.

V gene TRBV30 combines with J gene TRBJ2-4; a possible D gene is TRBD2 (6 bases). V dropped 0 bases and J dropped 5 bases, with 11 bases sitting between them. CDR1 and CDR2 (germline): GTSNPN, SVGIG (reference sequence). The CDR3 runs to 14 residues. In DNA, the CDR3 is TGTGCCTGGAGTGTCGGGGGTGGGGAAAACATTCAGTACTTC. Residues: CAWSVGGGENIQYF.

The genes are TRBV4-1 and TRBJ1-3; no clear D gene. The germline CDR1 and CDR2 sequences are MGHRA and YSYEKL. The CDR3 has 17 residues. V lost 0 bases and J lost 0, with 12 bases in between. CDR3 DNA: TGCGCCAGCAGCCAAGATGTCAGGATTAGCTCTGGAAACACCATATATTTT. Amino acids: CASSQDVRISSGNTIYF.

This clone was recorded once. V and J are TRBV5-1 and TRBJ2-4; D gene uncertain. This CDR3 comprises 14 residues. The V and J ends lost 4 bases and 5 bases respectively, with 13 bases between them. Germline assignment: CDR1 SGHRS and CDR2 YFSETQ. As DNA, the CDR3 is TGCGCCAGCAGCCAGGATGACCGAGAAAACATTCAGTACTTC. This gives the protein CASSQDDRENIQYF.

This chain links TRBV3-1 (or the pseudogene TRBV3-2) with TRBJ2-2; maybe TRBD2 (6 bases). V was trimmed by 2 bases and J by 6 bases, leaving 13 bases between them. The CDR3 runs 15 residues. Germline CDR1 LGHDT, CDR2 YNNKEL (reference sequence). The CDR3 DNA follows: TGTGCCAGCAGCCAAAGACTAGGATATCCCGGGGAGCTGTTTTTT. It encodes CASSQRLGYPGELFF.

The rearrangement joins TRBV28 to TRBJ2-7, with D tentatively TRBD1 (6 bases). This CDR3 is built from 13 residues. V was pared by 4 bases and J by 5 bases, with 12 bases between. The V gene's germline CDR1 is MDHEN and CDR2 SYDVKM. The CDR3 loop reads CASSSPRGHEQYF. The CDR3 DNA reads as TGTGCCAGCAGTTCACCCAGGGGTCACGAGCAGTACTTC.

The chain links TRBV5-4 to TRBJ2-5, with D possibly matching TRBD1 (5 bases). V lost 4 bases to trimming and J lost 2 bases, with 9 bases between them. Germline V lookup: CDR1 SGHNT, CDR2 YYREEE (reference sequence). This CDR3 is built from 13 residues. In nucleotides, the CDR3 is TGTGCCAGCAGCAAGGGGCAACAAGAGACCCAGTACTTC. This gives the protein CASSKGQQETQYF.

There are a few counts of this clone. The rearrangement uses TRBV2 and TRBJ1-5; 7 bases map to TRBD1. Germline CDR1 SNHLY, CDR2 FYNNEI. Trimming cost V 8 bases and J 4 bases; bases outside gene matches: 2. This CDR3 has 12 residues. Written as DNA, the CDR3 is TGTGCCAGCGGGACAGCTAATCAGCCCCAGCATTTT. It yields the protein CASGTANQPQHF.

The chain recombines TRBV2 with TRBJ1-5, with TRBD1 as a possible D gene (6 bases). The CDR3 spans 12 residues. Germline V gene data show CDR1 as SNHLY and CDR2 as FYNNEI. V was pared by 8 bases and J by 4 bases, with 9 bases between. CDR3 DNA: TGTGCCAGCCAGGGGAATAATCAGCCCCAGCATTTT. Encoded protein: CASQGNNQPQHF.

The chain links TRBV7-9 to TRBJ1-5; no reliable D call. Germline V gene sequence: CDR1 SEHNR, CDR2 FQNEAQ (reference sequence). V gave up 2 bases and J gave up 6 bases, with 8 bases separating them. The CDR3 totals 13 residues. The CDR3 sequence is CASSLSGSQPQHF. The CDR3 DNA is TGTGCCAGCAGCTTATCGGGGAGTCAGCCCCAGCATTTT.

In its sample, this clone was seen a few times. CDR3 DNA sequence: TGTGCCATCAGTCGATCCTTGGGCGGGGAGGCGGCCGAGCAGTACTTC. It codes for CAISRSLGGEAAEQYF. This chain joins TRBV10-3 and TRBJ2-7; perhaps TRBD2 as D (6 bases). From germline, CDR1 is ENHRY and CDR2 SYGVKD. V shed 5 bases and J shed 6 bases, with 23 bases lying between them. This CDR3 has 16 residues.

This clone was observed at least ten times. The chain employs TRBV5-6 and TRBJ1-1, with TRBD1 matching over 8 bases. From germline, CDR1 is SGHDT and CDR2 YYEEEE. The CDR3 has 17 residues. V shed 2 bases, J shed 1 base, and the junction held 10 bases outside the gene matches. The CDR3 nucleotides are TGTGCCAGCAGCTTACAGGGGGAGAACCTTAGGAACACTGAAGCTTTCTTT. This gives the protein CASSLQGENLRNTEAFF. The full variable domain, in which reference TRBV5-6 and TRBJ1-1 provide the parts outside the CDR3, is DAGVTQSPTHLIKTRGQQVTLRCSPKSGHDTVSWYQQALGQGPQFIFQYYEEEERQRGNFPDRFSGHQFPNYSSELNVNALLLGDSALYLCASSLQGENLRNTEAFFGQGTRLTVV.

The chain joins TRBV7-3 to TRBJ1-1, with D unresolved. Looked up from germline, CDR1 is SGHTA and CDR2 is FQGTGA. The V end was cut by 5 bases, the J end by 0 bases, with 10 bases between. CDR3 length equals 14 residues. The CDR3 protein is CASSPQDMNTEAFF. CDR3 coding DNA: TGTGCCAGCAGCCCGCAAGACATGAACACTGAAGCTTTCTTT.

The gene calls are TRBV10-3 and TRBJ2-7; 9 bases are shared with TRBD1. The germline gives CDR1 ENHRY, CDR2 SYGVKD. With V trimmed by 6 bases and J by 2 bases, 11 bases remained unmatched. CDR3 length equals 16 residues. DNA of the CDR3: TGTGCCATCAGCCTAACCGGGACAGGGCGTCCCTACGAGCAGTACTTC. This encodes CAISLTGTGRPYEQYF.

This clone was detected only a few times. The chain is built from TRBV5-1 and TRBJ2-7; TRBD1 matches at 9 bases. The germline V gene has CDR1 SGHRS and CDR2 YFSETQ. With 4 bases clipped from V and 5 bases from J, the junction kept 7 bases outside the gene matches. The length of the CDR3 is 14 residues. This chain's CDR3 is CASSGTGTGNEQYF. In DNA form, the CDR3 reads TGCGCCAGCAGCGGCACCGGGACAGGGAACGAGCAGTACTTC.

The rearrangement joins TRBV6-5 to TRBJ2-7; D is unclear. CDR3 length: 14 residues. V was trimmed by 0 bases and J by 7 bases, leaving 13 bases between them. Germline-derived CDR1 and CDR2 are MNHEY and SVGAGI. The CDR3 loop is CASSYSRGRDEQYF. CDR3 nucleotide sequence: TGTGCCAGCAGTTACTCGCGAGGCCGAGATGAGCAGTACTTC.

The chain couples TRBV18 to TRBJ2-7; 9 nucleotides match TRBD1. CDR1 KGHSH and CDR2 LQKENI come from the germline V gene. The CDR3 spans 18 residues. Trimming took 3 bases from V and 2 from J; bases not matched to a gene: 14. This CDR3 is CASSPVGNFGTGTYEQYF. CDR3 nucleotide sequence: TGTGCCAGCTCACCCGTCGGGAATTTCGGGACAGGGACCTACGAGCAGTACTTC. Full variable domain (remainder filled in from reference TRBV18 and TRBJ2-7): NAGVMQNPRHLVRRRGQEARLRCSPMKGHSHVYWYRQLPEEGLKFMVYLQKENIIDESGMPKERFSAEFPKEGPSILRIQQVVRGDSAAYFCASSPVGNFGTGTYEQYFGPGTRLTVT.

The CDR3 coding sequence is TGTGCCAGCAGTCTAAGGGACTGGAGCTCCTACGAGCAGTACTTC. Encoded protein: CASSLRDWSSYEQYF. The chain carries TRBV28 and TRBJ2-7; a possible D gene is TRBD2 (6 bases). This CDR3 has 15 amino acids. Germline lookup yields CDR1 MDHEN and CDR2 SYDVKM. The V and J ends lost 5 bases and 0 bases respectively, with 14 bases between them.

This chain connects TRBV27 to TRBJ2-3; 8 bases line up with TRBD1. The CDR3 is made up of 15 amino acids. Per germline, CDR1 MNHEY and CDR2 SMNVEV (reference sequence). Trimming at V came to 5 bases and at J to 0 bases, leaving 4 bases not matched to a gene. The CDR3 protein is CASSLRQGSTDTQYF. CDR3 bases: TGTGCCAGCAGTCTCAGACAGGGGAGCACAGATACGCAGTATTTT.

This clone was recorded once. The genes are TRBV6-5 and TRBJ2-3; tentatively, D is TRBD2 (6 bases). Between the trimmed V and J ends, which lost 2 bases and 4 bases, there was a span of 10 bases. CDR1 and CDR2 from the germline V gene are MNHEY and SVGAGI. The CDR3 totals 14 residues. Here the CDR3 DNA reads TGTGCCAGCAGTTACCCCGGGACTGCAGATACGCAGTATTTT. Translated: CASSYPGTADTQYF.

V is TRBV28 and J is TRBJ1-2; 8 bases map to TRBD1. With V trimmed by 3 bases and J by 14 bases, 8 bases remained unmatched. The CDR3 runs to 12 residues. CDR1 MDHEN and CDR2 SYDVKM come from the germline V gene. Written as DNA, the CDR3 is TGTGCCAGCAGTTTCCTCGGACAGGGTAAAACCTTC. Protein: CASSFLGQGKTF.

The J gene is TRBJ2-7, the V gene TRBV6-1; D not resolved. Germline assignment: CDR1 MNHNS and CDR2 SASEGT. The CDR3 loop spans 15 amino acids. V was trimmed by 0 bases and J by 0 bases, leaving 9 bases between them. The CDR3: CASSEAVDFSYEQYF. In DNA, the CDR3 is TGTGCCAGCAGTGAAGCGGTAGACTTCTCCTACGAGCAGTACTTC.

This chain joins TRBV15 and TRBJ2-5, with 7 bases identical to TRBD1. Germline CDR1 is LNHNV and CDR2 is YYDKDF (reference sequence). J lost 2 bases, V lost 1 base, and 1 base had no gene match. The CDR3 is 14 residues long. The CDR3 spells CATSRGGQQETQYF. As DNA, the CDR3 is TGTGCCACCAGCAGAGGGGGACAGCAAGAGACCCAGTACTTC.

The chain links TRBV6-2 or TRBV6-3 to TRBJ1-1, with D possibly matching TRBD1 (5 bases). CDR3 length equals 13 residues. Germline values: CDR1 MNHEY, CDR2 SVGEGT. Trimming took off 1 base at V and 5 bases at J, with 8 bases between the two ends. CDR3 sequence reads: CASSYWAGTEAFF. The CDR3, as DNA: TGTGCCAGCAGTTACTGGGCAGGGACTGAAGCTTTCTTT.

V and J are TRBV2 and TRBJ2-7; TRBD1 might be the D (5 bases). The germline gives CDR1 SNHLY, CDR2 FYNNEI. V lost 5 bases and J 2 bases, leaving 16 bases between the germline ends. The CDR3 loop spans 15 amino acids. CDR3 residues: CASSYYLGRAYEQYF. CDR3 coding DNA: TGTGCCAGCAGTTATTATTTGGGGCGCGCCTACGAGCAGTACTTC.